The 5 T cell receptor beta chains listed next were all sequenced from one sample in a study of OX40 agonist ivuxolimab in advanced cancers. The table came from immunoSEQ multiplex PCR; TCRdb's copy has only in-frame clones and leaves some out. This table holds 75,000 or so clones, roughly 86% found once. Sequences were derived from CD4+ or CD8+ T cells sorted from blood, sampled in a trial of the OX40 agonist ivuxolimab. The receptors were gathered from an adult with an advanced solid tumor such as melanoma, head and neck, liver or kidney cancer.

This rearrangement joins TRBV11-2 to TRBJ2-1; tentative D call: TRBD2 (5 bases). CDR3 size: 13 residues. V was trimmed by 2 bases and J by 7 bases, leaving 9 bases between them. Germline CDR1 reads SGHAT; CDR2 reads FQNNGV. In nucleotides, the CDR3 is TGTGCCAGCAGCTTAAATAGCGTTAATGAGCAGTTCTTC. The encoded protein is CASSLNSVNEQFF.

The chain joins TRBV10-2 to TRBJ2-7, with 12 bases matching TRBD2. CDR1 is WSHSY, CDR2 SAAADI, per germline. The CDR3 contains 14 residues. Trimming removed 6 bases from V and 3 bases from J; junction bases left unmatched: 3. The DNA of the CDR3 is TGCGCCAGCAGCCCGACTAGCGGGGGCTACGAGCAGTACTTC. Translated: CASSPTSGGYEQYF.

This clone occurred a few times. The rearrangement uses TRBV19 and TRBJ2-1; 12 positions agree with TRBD1. Germline V CDR1 and CDR2: LNHDA, SQIVND (reference sequence). This CDR3 has 17 amino acids. With 0 bases clipped from V and 9 bases from J, the junction kept 9 bases outside the gene matches. DNA of the CDR3: TGTGCCAGTAGTATAGATAGGGACAGGGGGCCCTATAGTGAGCAGTTCTTC. It is translated as CASSIDRDRGPYSEQFF. Based on the CDR3 plus reference TRBV19 and TRBJ2-1, the full variable domain is DGGITQSPKYLFRKEGQNVTLSCEQNLNHDAMYWYRQDPGQGLRLIYYSQIVNDFQKGDIAEGYSVSREKKESFPLTVTSAQKNPTAFYLCASSIDRDRGPYSEQFFGPGTRLTVL.

This clone was seen a handful of times. The V gene is TRBV7-9, the J gene TRBJ2-1, with 10 nucleotides matching TRBD2. With 7 bases clipped from V and 9 bases from J, the junction kept 15 bases outside the gene matches. The CDR3 totals 16 residues. Germline values: CDR1 SEHNR, CDR2 FQNEAQ (reference sequence). CDR3 in amino acids: CASISGASGGLGEQFF. The CDR3 DNA reads TGTGCCAGCATCTCGGGGGCTAGCGGGGGATTGGGTGAGCAGTTCTTC.

This chain links TRBV27 with TRBJ1-1; tentative D call: TRBD1 (6 bases). This CDR3 region has 14 residues. V was pared by 5 bases and J by 2 bases, with 12 bases between. Germline loops: CDR1 MNHEY, CDR2 SMNVEV (reference sequence). The CDR3, as DNA: TGTGCCAGCAGTCCTAACAGGGTAAACACTGAAGCTTTCTTT. Its translation is CASSPNRVNTEAFF.